This T cell receptor (beta chain) derives from a study of beta chain features in type 1 diabetes. Study-wide findings and caveats: It was among patients, rather than healthy donors, that naive, central memory and Treg TCRB repertoires appeared more similar. People with Type 1 diabetes carried modestly yet significantly shorter TCRB CDR3s in all four CD4+ subsets.

The whole isolated RNA underwent reverse transcription, so sequencing captured expressed TCRB transcripts. The method was immunoSEQ multiplex PCR; TCRdb's version includes in-frame clones alone and lacks a portion of them. The sample comprises around 330,000 clones, approximately 10% of which are singletons, and roughly 0.014% rests with the top ten. For this clone: What it binds is unknown.

A single heparinised blood sample, averaging approximately 110 mL, was obtained per donor. The sample consisted of naive CD4+ T cells from blood. The receptor comes from a woman aged 25 to 39 in good health.

The CDR3 spells CASSLGALPYEQYF. In DNA form, the CDR3 reads TGTGCCAGCAGTTTAGGGGCGCTACCCTACGAGCAGTACTTC. This rearrangement joins TRBV28 to TRBJ2-7; D possibly corresponds to TRBD1 (5 bases). The germline V gene has CDR1 MDHEN and CDR2 SYDVKM. This CDR3 is built from 14 residues. Trimming cost V 2 bases and J 2 bases, with 10 bases left between them.